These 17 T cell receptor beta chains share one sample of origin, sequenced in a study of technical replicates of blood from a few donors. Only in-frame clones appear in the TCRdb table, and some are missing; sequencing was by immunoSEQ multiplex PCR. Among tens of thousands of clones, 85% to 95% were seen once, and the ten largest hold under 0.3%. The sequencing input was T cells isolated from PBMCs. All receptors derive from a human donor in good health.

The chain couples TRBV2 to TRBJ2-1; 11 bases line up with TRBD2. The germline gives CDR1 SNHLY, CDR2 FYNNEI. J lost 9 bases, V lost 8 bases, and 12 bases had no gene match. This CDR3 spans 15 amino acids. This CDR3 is CASVTIAGGIGEQFF. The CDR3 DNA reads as TGTGCCAGCGTGACGATAGCGGGAGGGATAGGTGAGCAGTTCTTC. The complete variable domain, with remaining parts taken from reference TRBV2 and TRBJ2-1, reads EPEVTQTPSHQVTQMGQEVILRCVPISNHLYFYWYRQILGQKVEFLVSFYNNEISEKSEIFDDQFSVERPDGSNFTLKIRSTKLEDSAMYFCASVTIAGGIGEQFFGPGTRLTVL.

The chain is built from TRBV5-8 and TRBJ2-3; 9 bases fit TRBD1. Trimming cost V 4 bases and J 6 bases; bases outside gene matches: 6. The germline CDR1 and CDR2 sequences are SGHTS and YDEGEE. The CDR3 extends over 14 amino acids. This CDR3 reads CASSPRTGADTQYF. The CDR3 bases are TGTGCCAGCAGCCCAAGGACAGGGGCGGATACGCAGTATTTT.

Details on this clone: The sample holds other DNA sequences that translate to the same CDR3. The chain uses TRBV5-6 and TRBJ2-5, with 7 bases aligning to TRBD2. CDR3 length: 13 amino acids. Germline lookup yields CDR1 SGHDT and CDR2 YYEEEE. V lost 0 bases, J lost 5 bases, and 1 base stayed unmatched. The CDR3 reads CASSLGRGETQYF. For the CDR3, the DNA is TGTGCCAGCAGCTTGGGGCGGGGGGAGACCCAGTACTTC.

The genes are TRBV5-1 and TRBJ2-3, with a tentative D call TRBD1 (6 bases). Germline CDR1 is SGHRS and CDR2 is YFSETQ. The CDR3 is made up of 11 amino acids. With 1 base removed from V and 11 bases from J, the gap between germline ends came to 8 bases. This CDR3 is CASSLTGLQYF. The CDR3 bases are TGCGCCAGCAGCTTGACAGGGCTGCAGTATTTT. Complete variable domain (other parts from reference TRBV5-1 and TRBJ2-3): KAGVTQTPRYLIKTRGQQVTLSCSPISGHRSVSWYQQTPGQGLQFLFEYFSETQRNKGNFPGRFSGRQFSNSRSEMNVSTLELGDSALYLCASSLTGLQYFGPGTRLTVL.

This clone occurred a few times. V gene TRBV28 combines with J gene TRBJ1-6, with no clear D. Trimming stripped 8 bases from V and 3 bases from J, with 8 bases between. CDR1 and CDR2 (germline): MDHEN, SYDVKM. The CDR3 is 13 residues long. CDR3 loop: CASLSHYNSPLHF. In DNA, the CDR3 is TGTGCCAGCCTAAGCCACTATAATTCACCCCTCCACTTT.

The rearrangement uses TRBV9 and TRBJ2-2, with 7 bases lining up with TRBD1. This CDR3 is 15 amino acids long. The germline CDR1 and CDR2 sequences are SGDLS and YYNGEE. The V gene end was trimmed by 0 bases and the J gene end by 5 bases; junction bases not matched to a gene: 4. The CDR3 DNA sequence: TGTGCCAGCAGCGTAGCAGTACAGGGGACCGGGGAGCTGTTTTTT. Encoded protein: CASSVAVQGTGELFF.

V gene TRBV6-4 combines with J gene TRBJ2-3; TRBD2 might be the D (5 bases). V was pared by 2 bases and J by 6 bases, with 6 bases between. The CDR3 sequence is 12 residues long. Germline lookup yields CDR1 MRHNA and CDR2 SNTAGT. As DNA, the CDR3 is TGTGCCAGCAGTGACCCGGGGGATACGCAGTATTTT. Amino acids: CASSDPGDTQYF.

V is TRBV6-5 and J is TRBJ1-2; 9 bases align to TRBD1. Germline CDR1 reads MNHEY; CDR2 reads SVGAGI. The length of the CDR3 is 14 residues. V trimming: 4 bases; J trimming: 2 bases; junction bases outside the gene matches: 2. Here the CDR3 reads CASSSGTGNYGYTF. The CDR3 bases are TGTGCCAGCAGTTCGGGGACAGGGAACTATGGCTACACCTTC.

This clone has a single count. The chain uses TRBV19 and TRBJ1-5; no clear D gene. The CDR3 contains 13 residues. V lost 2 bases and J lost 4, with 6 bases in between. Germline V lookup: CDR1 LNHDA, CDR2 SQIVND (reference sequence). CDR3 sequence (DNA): TGTGCCAGTAGTATACAGGAAAATCAGCCCCAGCATTTT. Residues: CASSIQENQPQHF. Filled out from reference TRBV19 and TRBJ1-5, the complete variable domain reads DGGITQSPKYLFRKEGQNVTLSCEQNLNHDAMYWYRQDPGQGLRLIYYSQIVNDFQKGDIAEGYSVSREKKESFPLTVTSAQKNPTAFYLCASSIQENQPQHFGDGTRLSIL.

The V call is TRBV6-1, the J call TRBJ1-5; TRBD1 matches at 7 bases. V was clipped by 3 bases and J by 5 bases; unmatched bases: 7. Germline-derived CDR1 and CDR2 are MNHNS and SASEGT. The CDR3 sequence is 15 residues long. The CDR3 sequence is CASSDHRGRDQPQHF. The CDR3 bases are TGTGCCAGCAGTGATCACAGGGGCCGGGATCAGCCCCAGCATTTT.

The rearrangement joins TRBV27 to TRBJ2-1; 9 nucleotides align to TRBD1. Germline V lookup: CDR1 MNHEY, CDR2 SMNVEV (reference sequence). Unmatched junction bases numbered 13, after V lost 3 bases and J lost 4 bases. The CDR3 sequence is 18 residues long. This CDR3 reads CASSLRALDRGIYNEQFF. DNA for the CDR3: TGTGCCAGCAGTTTGAGGGCCTTAGACAGGGGGATATACAATGAGCAGTTCTTC.

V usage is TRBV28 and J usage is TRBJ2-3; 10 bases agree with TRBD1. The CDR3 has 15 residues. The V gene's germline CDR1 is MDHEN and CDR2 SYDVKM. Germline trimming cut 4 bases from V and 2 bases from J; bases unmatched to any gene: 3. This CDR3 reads CASSYRQGATDTQYF. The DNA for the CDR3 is TGTGCCAGCAGTTACAGACAGGGGGCCACAGATACGCAGTATTTT. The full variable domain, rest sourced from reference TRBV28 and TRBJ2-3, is DVKVTQSSRYLVKRTGEKVFLECVQDMDHENMFWYRQDPGLGLRLIYFSYDVKMKEKGDIPEGYSVSREKKERFSLILESASTNQTSMYLCASSYRQGATDTQYFGPGTRLTVL.

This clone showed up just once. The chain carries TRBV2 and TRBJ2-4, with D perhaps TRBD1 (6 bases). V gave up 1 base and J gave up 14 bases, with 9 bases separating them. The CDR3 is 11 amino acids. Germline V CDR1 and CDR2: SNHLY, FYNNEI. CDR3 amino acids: CASSEVAGEYF. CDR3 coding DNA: TGTGCCAGCAGTGAAGTGGCAGGGGAGTACTTC.

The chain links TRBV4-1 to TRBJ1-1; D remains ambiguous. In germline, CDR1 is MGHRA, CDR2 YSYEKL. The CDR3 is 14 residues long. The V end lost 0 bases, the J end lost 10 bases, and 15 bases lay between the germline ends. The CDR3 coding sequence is TGCGCCAGCAGCCAAGAGAGGGTCGATTACGGAGCTTTCTTT. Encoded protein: CASSQERVDYGAFF.

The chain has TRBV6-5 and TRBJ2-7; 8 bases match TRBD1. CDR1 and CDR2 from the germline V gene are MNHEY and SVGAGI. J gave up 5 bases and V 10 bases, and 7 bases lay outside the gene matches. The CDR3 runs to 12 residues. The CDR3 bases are TGTGCCACCGGGGAGGACAGGGACGAGCAGTACTTC. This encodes CATGEDRDEQYF.

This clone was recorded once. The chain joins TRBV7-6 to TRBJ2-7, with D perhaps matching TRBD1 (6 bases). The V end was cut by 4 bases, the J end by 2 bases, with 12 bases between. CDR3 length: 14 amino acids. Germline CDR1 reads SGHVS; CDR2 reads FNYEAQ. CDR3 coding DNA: TGTGCCAGCAGCTCCAGGGACAAGACCTACGAGCAGTACTTC. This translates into CASSSRDKTYEQYF.

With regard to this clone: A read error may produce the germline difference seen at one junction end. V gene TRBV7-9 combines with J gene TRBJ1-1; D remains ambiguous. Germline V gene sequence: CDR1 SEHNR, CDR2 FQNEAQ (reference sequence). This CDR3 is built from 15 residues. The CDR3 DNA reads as TGTGCCAGCATCTTATCTGGGGTAGAGGGCACTGAAGCTTTCTTT. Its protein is CASILSGVEGTEAFF.